Shown below are 6 T cell receptor beta chains from a single sample sequenced in a study of metastatic and nonmetastatic thyroid tumors. None of the patients had undergone any treatment ahead of thyroid surgery. TCRdb re-analyzed the PCR reads using MiXCR. The data contain about 15,000 clones, about 31% of them seen just once; the ten biggest clones take up about 48%. The sequenced sample was tumor tissue. The receptors here all came from a male donor with papillary thyroid cancer or a benign thyroid nodule (not recorded which). Some clones in this sample may be carry-over from other donors' samples.

This clone was found many times. V gene TRBV7-9 combines with J gene TRBJ1-4, with 8 bases aligning to TRBD1. The CDR3 consists of 14 residues. Losses at the gene ends were 5 bases for V and 8 bases for J; bases not matched to a gene: 7. CDR1 is SEHNR and CDR2 is FQNEAQ in the germline V gene (reference sequence). The CDR3 DNA sequence: TGTGCCAGCAGCCAGAACAGGGGGGGAGAAAAACTGTTTTTT. Its translation: CASSQNRGGEKLFF.

The chain carries TRBV4-2 and TRBJ1-5; no clear D. Germline V gene lookup returns CDR1 LGHNA and CDR2 YNFKEQ. The germline V and J ends were trimmed by 0 bases and 4 bases, with 4 bases remaining between them. The CDR3 consists of 13 residues. Written as DNA, the CDR3 is TGTGCCAGCAGCCAAGACGTAAATCAGCCCCAGCATTTT. Translation: CASSQDVNQPQHF.

The sample holds many counts of this clone. J is TRBJ2-6 and V is TRBV13; the match to TRBD1 covers 8 bases. Germline CDR1 reads PRHDT; CDR2 reads FYEKMQ (reference sequence). The CDR3 is 21 residues long. V lost 5 bases to trimming and J lost 4 bases; unmatched junction nucleotides: 22. CDR3 in amino acids: CASSRTGPISNPQTGANVLTF. The CDR3 DNA sequence: TGTGCCAGCAGCAGGACAGGGCCCATCTCTAACCCTCAAACGGGGGCCAACGTCCTGACTTTC.

The table lists this clone with many counts. The gene calls are TRBV6-1 and TRBJ2-7; a weak D match, TRBD1 (6 bases). The CDR3 is 13 residues long. The germline V gene has CDR1 MNHNS and CDR2 SASEGT. Trimming left V 11 bases short and J 2 bases short, with 16 bases between. The CDR3 DNA follows: TGTGCCGAGCCCCCAGGGGACACCTACGAGCAGTACTTC. Translation gives CAEPPGDTYEQYF.

In its sample, this clone ranks as medium-sized. The chain joins TRBV6-6 to TRBJ2-1; a weak D match, TRBD1 (6 bases). Germline V gene lookup returns CDR1 MNHNY and CDR2 SVGAGI (reference sequence). V lost 2 bases, J lost 3 bases, and 11 bases lay in between. CDR3 length: 15 amino acids. CDR3 region: CASSYQGQDYNEQFF. The CDR3 nucleotides are TGTGCCAGCAGTTACCAGGGACAAGACTACAATGAGCAGTTCTTC.

The rearrangement uses TRBV20-1 and TRBJ2-7, with 10 bases lining up with TRBD2. Germline V gene sequence: CDR1 DFQATT, CDR2 SNEGSKA (reference sequence). The V gene end was trimmed by 3 bases and the J gene end by 3 bases; junction bases not matched to a gene: 8. The CDR3 extends over 15 amino acids. The DNA of the CDR3 is TGCAGTGCTAGTCATAGCGGGGGGTCTGGCTACGAGCAGTACTTC. It translates to CSASHSGGSGYEQYF.